The source of this TCR beta chain is a study of T cells in Graves' hyperthyroidism and ophthalmopathy (dated by TCRdb to between 2018 and 2021). About the investigation overall: Peripheral blood was collected at initial diagnosis, before any treatment. The paper reports TCR Vbeta CDR3 sequencing of 140 or so peripheral blood samples: some 44 ophthalmopathy, approximately 74 hyperthyroidism and roughly 17 progressor patients. Prospective prediction of ophthalmopathy was tested in an independent validation cohort of some 19 hyperthyroidism patients and around 16 patients who later progressed to ophthalmopathy. In addition, the study compared T-cell repertoires in thyroid tissue and in blood from a handful of Graves' hyperthyroidism patients. The roughly 100 discovery patients were randomly split 7:3 into training and test sets. After sampling, hyperthyroidism patients received methimazole starting at 30 mg daily, and ophthalmopathy patients received high-dose intravenous methylprednisolone. To identify distinguishing TCR V-J signatures, a discovery cohort of around 100 patients was used, comprising under 45 with Graves' ophthalmopathy and 55 to 65 with stable Graves' hyperthyroidism. What the authors observed across the whole study: Most expanded thyroid clonotypes (frequency above 0.001) were also found in blood, which suggests that blood repertoires may mirror thyroid immune responses. Ophthalmopathy was separated from stable hyperthyroidism by a 13 V-J signature model, with 87.88% sensitivity and approximately 84% specificity obtained in cross-validation and 80%/75% obtained in testing. In validation, the model predicted progression to ophthalmopathy with roughly 66% sensitivity and 72% to 85% specificity, a median of around six months before onset. Sample size was not statistically predetermined, and blinding of investigators to group allocation was not performed.

The CDR3 contains 14 residues, cysteine and phenylalanine counted. Only the CDR3 DNA stays, 42 bases, in frame from base 1. Reading the germline V gene gives CDR1 SGHTA and CDR2 FQGTGA. Trimmed from V: 4 bases; trimmed from J: 15 bases; junction bases lacking a gene match: 7. Regarding this clonotype: What antigen it recognizes has not been identified. There are no base qualities to consult, and no much larger clone falls within one base.

Graves' hyperthyroidism was defined as stable when no progression to ophthalmopathy occurred over 18 months of follow-up. Hyperthyroidism patients were newly diagnosed, had a disease duration of under 2 months, and were aged 18 to 65 years. The study excluded patients with uncontrolled infections, other autoimmune diseases, pregnancy or lactation. Diagnoses relied on clinical symptoms, serum thyroxine and TRAb, thyroid ultrasound and orbital computed tomography. Ficoll-Paque density gradient centrifugation was used to isolate PBMCs from 8 to 10 ml of fresh peripheral blood. Total RNA was extracted with Trizol reagent, and quality was checked on an Agilent 2100 Bioanalyzer. The TCR beta CDR3 regions were amplified from the RNA transcripts. For the first round of RT-PCR on the TCR CDR3, the HTBI primer set was used together with the Qiagen OneStep RT-PCR kit. A second multiplex PCR round built the libraries, followed by size selection and purification. Paired-end sequencing of the libraries was performed with 100 bp reads on an Illumina HiSeq2000. The authors' pipeline ran thus. SOAPnuke was used to process the raw data, throwing out any read that contained adapters or uncalled bases, had a mean Phred below 15, or lacked an exact constant-primer or identifier match. High-quality paired reads were merged with COPE v1.2.5, and unique nucleotide sequences were defined as clonotypes. Clonotypes were aligned to IMGT TRBV, TRBD and TRBJ reference segments using MiTCR v1.1. Only V-J combinations with frequency above 0.0001, covering 99% to 99.2% of repertoires, were analysed. A TCS score was defined as the ratio of F50 (clonal expansion) to E x V (chaos), with BLOSUM62-based TCRdist applied between CDR3 peptides within each V-J. Welch's t-statistics and random forest reduced roughly 530 V-J features to 10 to 15, which were used in a naive Bayes classifier (R e1071). In TCRdb, the public reads were trimmed at Q25 with fastp and aligned with MiXCR, with productive beta chains retained. Rows with one shared CDR3 protein collapse into an entry with the most common genes and DNA. For this entry, the V and J calls and clone size follow TCRdb and not the study's own pipeline. Within this sample are 75,000 to 100,000 distinct CDR3 sequences, with approximately 56% of them counted one time only. Roughly 26% of the sample comes from the top ten.

This sequence uses TRBV7-3 and TRBJ2-2; 14 junctional bases match TRBD2. The sequence was collected from a woman aged 40 to 50 with Graves' hyperthyroidism. The sample consisted of blood. The DNA reads TGTGCCAGCAGCTATGGGACTAGCGGGAGTGTGTTGTTTTTT. It translates to CASSYGTSGSVLFF. Where the CDR3 stops, the reference TRBV7-3 and TRBJ2-2 genes take over; the full variable domain is GAGVSQTPSNKVTEKGKYVELRCDPISGHTALYWYRQSLGQGPEFLIYFQGTGAADDSGLPNDRFFAVRPEGSVSTLKIQRTERGDSAVYLCASSYGTSGSVLFFGEGSRLTVL.